The clone carrying this T cell receptor (beta chain) showed up just a few times. As yet, its antigen is unknown. The sample is drawn from a study of T-cell reconstitution after alpha-beta-depleted transplantation in children. Study results and caveats: Newly produced T cells mostly accounted for T-cell counts and diversity one year post-transplant. Where alpha-beta T cells came from about two months after transplant was reportedly several hundred expanded graft clones. Surviving recipient T cells and thymic progenitors produced the high day-60 TCRbeta diversity seen in some patients.

V was shortened by 5 bases and J by 7 bases, with 15 bases between the two germline ends. This CDR3 comprises 13 residues. Germline V gene data show CDR1 as DFQATT and CDR2 as SNEGSKA (reference sequence). Unique molecular identifiers were used in preparing the TCRbeta library. TCRdb called the PCR reads again in MiXCR, with one record for every CDR3 protein. The sample has about a million distinct CDR3 sequences; about 29% are singletons. Sequenced material: PBMCs, mostly from graft donor cells, taken 360 days after TCRalphabeta/CD19-depleted stem cell transplant. The clonotype was recovered from a boy younger than two who had a stem cell transplant for SCID, so the T cells may come from the graft donor. V and J are TRBV20-1 and TRBJ2-1; possible D gene TRBD1, 6 bases. The CDR3 spells CSALDPQGNEQFF. In nucleotides, the CDR3 is TGCAGTGCTTTGGACCCCCAGGGGAATGAGCAGTTCTTC.